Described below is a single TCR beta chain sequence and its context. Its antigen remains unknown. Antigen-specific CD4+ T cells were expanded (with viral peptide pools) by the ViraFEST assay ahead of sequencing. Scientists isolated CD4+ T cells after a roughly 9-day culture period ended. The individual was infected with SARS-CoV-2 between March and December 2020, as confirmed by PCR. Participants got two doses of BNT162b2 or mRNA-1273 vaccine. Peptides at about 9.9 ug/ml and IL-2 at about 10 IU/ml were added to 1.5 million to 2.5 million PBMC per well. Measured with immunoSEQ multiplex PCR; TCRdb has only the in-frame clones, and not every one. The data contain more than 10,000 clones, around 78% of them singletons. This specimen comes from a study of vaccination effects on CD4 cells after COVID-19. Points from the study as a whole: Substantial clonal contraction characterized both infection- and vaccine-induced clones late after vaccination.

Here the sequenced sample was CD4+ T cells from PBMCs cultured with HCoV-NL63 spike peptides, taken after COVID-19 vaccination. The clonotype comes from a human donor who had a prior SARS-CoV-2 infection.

CDR3 sequence: CASGLPAGGTDTQYF. In nucleotides, the CDR3 is TGTGCTAGTGGTTTGCCGGCAGGGGGCACAGATACGCAGTATTTT. This sequence joins TRBV12-5 and TRBJ2-3, with D possibly TRBD1 on 6 matching bases. V lost 2 bases and J 1 base, leaving 10 bases between the germline ends. The CDR3 runs to 15 residues. Germline lookup yields CDR1 LGHNT and CDR2 FRNRAP. Full variable domain (outside the CDR3, taken from reference TRBV12-5 and TRBJ2-3): DARVTQTPRHKVTEMGQEVTMRCQPILGHNTVFWYRQTMMQGLELLAYFRNRAPLDDSGMPKDRFSAEMPDATLATLKIQPSEPRDSAVYFCASGLPAGGTDTQYFGPGTRLTVL.